This section outlines one T cell receptor beta chain sequence together with its context. Its specificity is unknown. These data are taken from a study of early stage breast cancer tumors. Study summary: The ER+/PR+/HER2- tumors included roughly 8 ductal and a few lobular carcinomas.

Germline values: CDR1 SGHTA, CDR2 FQGNSA. This CDR3 has 14 residues. Trimming shortened V by 1 base and J by 5 bases, and 11 bases separated the two germline ends. Clones were read by immunoSEQ multiplex PCR, and TCRdb kept only the in-frame ones, dropping some. In the table there are 60,000 to 80,000 clones, around 80% of which are singletons. Notes on the study in general: Tumor and normal breast were distinguished via blood comparison in about 90% of the 16 patients. Unsorted bulk genomic DNA sequencing lacked pairing and functional marker data. Most shared enriched TCRB sequences were commonly generated ones.

Source material: blood. The chain recombines TRBV7-2 with TRBJ2-5; D may be TRBD2 (6 bases). This receptor was identified in a person aged 55 to 69 with breast cancer. CDR3 in DNA: TGTGCCAGCAGCTTAGTGGGAGGCATGGAGACCCAGTACTTC. Translated: CASSLVGGMETQYF.